This record concerns one T cell receptor (beta chain) sequence. The antigen is undetermined. CD45RO-CCR7+CD27+CD95- defined naive CD8+ T cells. The record originates from a study of CXCR3-negative and CXCR3-positive naive CD8 T cells. The study's findings and limits: Memory CD8+ cells showed much lower diversity, while both naive subsets displayed comparably high diversity. Hydrophobicity of TRB CDR3s was greater in CXCR3-positive naive cells than in CXCR3-negative naive cells.

The libraries of TRB cDNA were prepared using 5' RACE with UMI labels. TCRdb reprocessed the 5' RACE reads, keeping one entry per CDR3 protein, no DNA. This sample's clone table lists approximately 65,000 distinct CDR3 sequences. The CDR3 consists of 14 residues. Germline CDR1 and CDR2: MDHEN and SYDVKM. This chain uses TRBV28 with TRBJ2-2; checking the TCRdb D call of TRBD2 is not possible without DNA. The clonotype originates from a human donor in good health. Some clones in this sample may be carry-over from other donors' samples. Sequenced input: naive CXCR3+ CD8+ T cells from blood. Subset defined: CD45RO-CCR7+CD27+CD95- naive CD8+ T cells expressing CXCR3 (TNR3+). The CDR3 sequence is CASSPTGDYGELFF.